This TCR beta chain originates from a study of blood T cells in healthy people across ages. Study results and limitations: Those diversity estimates obtained from one million T cells were thought to be underestimates. As age increased, TCR beta diversity per million T cells fell in a roughly linear fashion. TCR beta diversity correlated strongly with naive T cell percentage.

Regarding this clonotype: Its antigen is as yet unknown.

Primers used in a second PCR of roughly 6 to 11 cycles were a sample-barcoded 5' primer and a J-beta primer mix. A 12-random-nucleotide template-switch adaptor tagged each cDNA molecule. One entry per CDR3 protein results from TCRdb running MiXCR on the 5' RACE reads. The table records hundreds of thousands of distinct CDR3 sequences, 56% of them present only once. The length of the CDR3 is 16 residues. The germline gives CDR1 SEHNR, CDR2 FQNEAQ (reference sequence). This chain uses TRBV7-9 with TRBJ2-7; D perhaps matches TRBD2 (7 bases). The J call is uncertain, as TRBJ2-5 better fits the DNA end. This clonotype was obtained from a man aged 35-49 years in good health. The sequencing input was blood. The CDR3 reads CASSLGRGGPIETQYF. The CDR3 bases are TGTGCCAGCAGCTTAGGGAGGGGGGGCCCCATTGAGACCCAGTACTTC.